This TCR beta chain is from a study of molecular identifiers for immune sequencing clone quantification. TCRdb fed the PCR reads into MiXCR, producing one record per CDR3 protein. The sample holds about 640,000 distinct CDR3 sequences, less than 20% seen once. In germline, CDR1 is MNHNS, CDR2 SASEGT. The CDR3 length is 15 residues. The V end lost 6 bases, the J end lost 4 bases, and 16 bases lay between the germline ends. The clonotype comes from a human donor in good health. Some libraries in this study had Jurkat cell RNA spiked in. What was sequenced was naive CD8+ T cells from blood, with Jurkat cell RNA spiked in. Subset given: FACS-sorted CD8+CD4-CCR7+CD45RA+ naive T cells. The chain is built from TRBV6-1 and TRBJ2-1; D possibly corresponds to TRBD1 (6 bases). In nucleotides, the CDR3 is TGTGCCAGCAGGGGGCAGGGGATAATGTACAATGAGCAGTTCTTC. Its protein product is CASRGQGIMYNEQFF.